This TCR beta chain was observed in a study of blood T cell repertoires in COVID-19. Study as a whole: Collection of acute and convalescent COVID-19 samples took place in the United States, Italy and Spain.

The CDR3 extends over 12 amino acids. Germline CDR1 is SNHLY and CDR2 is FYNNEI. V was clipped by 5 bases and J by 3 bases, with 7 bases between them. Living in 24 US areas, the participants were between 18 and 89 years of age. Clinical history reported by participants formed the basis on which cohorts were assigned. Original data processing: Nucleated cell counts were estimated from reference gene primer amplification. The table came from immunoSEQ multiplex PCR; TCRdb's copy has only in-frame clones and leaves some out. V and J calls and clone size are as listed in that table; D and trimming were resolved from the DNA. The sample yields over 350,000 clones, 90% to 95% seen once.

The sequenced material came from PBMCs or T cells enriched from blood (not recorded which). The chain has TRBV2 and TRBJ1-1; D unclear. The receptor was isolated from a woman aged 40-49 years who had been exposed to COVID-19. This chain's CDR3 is CASSSPHTEAFF. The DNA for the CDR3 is TGTGCCAGCAGTTCTCCCCACACTGAAGCTTTCTTT.